This passage covers 25 T cell receptor beta chains from one sample sequenced in a study of OX40 agonist ivuxolimab in advanced cancers. Clones were read by immunoSEQ multiplex PCR, and TCRdb kept only the in-frame ones, dropping some. The sample holds 90,000 to 100,000 clones, about four fifths seen once. Sequencing was performed on CD4+ or CD8+ T cells sorted from blood, taken in a trial of the OX40 agonist ivuxolimab. These receptors were obtained from an adult with an advanced solid tumor such as melanoma, head and neck, liver or kidney cancer.

V and J are TRBV5-8 and TRBJ1-5; D remains ambiguous. The V gene lost 3 bases and the J gene lost 2 bases, with 12 bases spanning the gap. Germline CDR1 and CDR2: SGHTS and YDEGEE. This CDR3 spans 15 amino acids. This CDR3 is CASSSLGYGNQPQHF. DNA of the CDR3: TGTGCCAGCAGCTCCCTAGGGTACGGCAATCAGCCCCAGCATTTT.

This clone showed up just a few times. V usage is TRBV2 and J usage is TRBJ1-6; no definite D call. Trimming removed 5 bases from V and 7 bases from J, with 12 bases in between. The CDR3 spans 14 residues. Germline V gene data show CDR1 as SNHLY and CDR2 as FYNNEI. CDR3 residues: CASSRVADNSPLHF. The CDR3 nucleotides read TGTGCCAGCAGTCGGGTAGCGGACAATTCACCCCTCCACTTT.

V and J are TRBV6-1 and TRBJ2-2, with a weak D call TRBD2 (6 bases). Trimming pared 2 bases from V and 0 bases from J, leaving 10 bases between. CDR3 size: 16 residues. Germline CDR1 is MNHNS and CDR2 is SASEGT. CDR3 DNA: TGTGCCAGCAGTGAAATATCGGGGGCGAACACCGGGGAGCTGTTTTTT. Translated: CASSEISGANTGELFF.

V is TRBV15 and J is TRBJ2-7, with 9 bases lining up with TRBD2. The CDR3 is made up of 18 amino acids. With 0 bases clipped from V and 2 bases from J, the junction kept 11 bases outside the gene matches. The V gene's germline CDR1 is LNHNV and CDR2 YYDKDF (reference sequence). The CDR3 spells CATSRDANSGSEPYEQYF. As DNA, the CDR3 is TGTGCCACCAGCAGAGATGCGAATAGCGGGAGTGAACCCTACGAGCAGTACTTC. The full variable domain, completed using reference TRBV15 and TRBJ2-7, is DAMVIQNPRYQVTQFGKPVTLSCSQTLNHNVMYWYQQKSSQAPKLLFHYYDKDFNNEADTPDNFQSRRPNTSFCFLDIRSPGLGDTAMYLCATSRDANSGSEPYEQYFGPGTRLTVT.

V and J are TRBV5-4 and TRBJ2-7; the match to TRBD2 covers 12 bases. This CDR3 has 14 amino acids. The germline CDR1 and CDR2 sequences are SGHNT and YYREEE (reference sequence). Germline trimming cut 9 bases from V and 0 bases from J; bases unmatched to any gene: 4. The CDR3 region has the DNA TGTGCCACCCAACTAGCGGGGGGCTCCTACGAGCAGTACTTC. Protein sequence: CATQLAGGSYEQYF.

V is TRBV6-6 and J is TRBJ2-1, with TRBD2 identical over 8 bases. The V gene's germline CDR1 is MNHNY and CDR2 SVGAGI (reference sequence). V lost 6 bases, J lost 13 bases, and 5 bases stayed unmatched. This CDR3 region has 11 residues. The CDR3 sequence: CASSPTSVQFF. DNA for the CDR3: TGTGCCAGCAGCCCGACTAGCGTACAGTTCTTC.

This clone was seen only a few times. V gene TRBV7-2 combines with J gene TRBJ2-1, with D perhaps TRBD2 (6 bases). V was shortened by 3 bases and J by 1 base, with 10 bases between the two germline ends. The CDR3 runs 15 residues. The germline V gene encodes CDR1 SGHTA and CDR2 FQGNSA. DNA of the CDR3: TGTGCCAGCAGCTTCGCTAGCGCATCCTACAATGAGCAGTTCTTC. As protein: CASSFASASYNEQFF. The entire variable domain, with the rest obtained from reference TRBV7-2 and TRBJ2-1, is as follows: GAGVSQSPSNKVTEKGKDVELRCDPISGHTALYWYRQSLGQGLEFLIYFQGNSAPDKSGLPSDRFSAERTGGSVSTLTIQRTQQEDSAVYLCASSFASASYNEQFFGPGTRLTVL.

The rearrangement uses TRBV6-6 and TRBJ2-7; TRBD2 might be the D (5 bases). The CDR3 sequence is 15 residues long. In germline, CDR1 is MNHNY, CDR2 SVGAGI (reference sequence). The germline V and J ends were trimmed by 3 bases and 0 bases, with 12 bases remaining between them. The CDR3 DNA reads as TGTGCCAGCAGTTATGAAATGGGGAGCTCCTACGAGCAGTACTTC. Its translation: CASSYEMGSSYEQYF.

The chain recombines TRBV28 with TRBJ2-7, with D perhaps matching TRBD1 or TRBD2 (6 bases each). There are 14 residues in the CDR3. The germline V gene encodes CDR1 MDHEN and CDR2 SYDVKM. V lost 3 bases to trimming and J lost 3 bases, with 12 bases between them. CDR3 in amino acids: CASSLGGQFYEQYF. Here the CDR3 DNA reads TGTGCCAGCAGTTTGGGAGGACAGTTCTACGAGCAGTACTTC.

The chain joins TRBV4-1 to TRBJ1-2; possibly TRBD1 for D (5 bases). Trimming took off 3 bases at V and 7 bases at J, with 15 bases between the two ends. Germline V CDR1 and CDR2: MGHRA, YSYEKL. This CDR3 is 14 amino acids long. CDR3 sequence (DNA): TGCGCCAGCAGCCATGTCCGGGACGGCACTGGCTACACCTTC. It codes for CASSHVRDGTGYTF.

This sequence joins TRBV7-3 and TRBJ2-1, with D unresolved. Germline V gene lookup returns CDR1 SGHTA and CDR2 FQGTGA. The CDR3 covers 11 residues. The ends were cut back, 3 bases at V and 9 bases at J, with 6 bases in the middle. The CDR3: CASSFGGEQFF. The CDR3 nucleotides read TGTGCCAGCAGCTTCGGTGGTGAGCAGTTCTTC.

This clone is a singleton in its sample. One end of the junction varies from germline; a read error may be responsible. The chain couples TRBV5-1 to TRBJ1-1; possibly TRBD1 for D (5 bases). Germline CDR1 and CDR2: SGHRS and YFSETQ. The CDR3 sequence is 14 residues long. The CDR3 sequence: CASSLGTLNTETFF. CDR3 coding DNA: TGCGCCAGCAGCTTAGGGACCCTGAACACTGAAACTTTCTTT.

This sequence joins TRBV7-6 and TRBJ1-5; maybe TRBD1 (6 bases). V lost 1 base and J lost 7, with 11 bases in between. Germline V gives CDR1 SGHVS, CDR2 FNYEAQ. This CDR3 contains 14 residues. In nucleotides, the CDR3 is TGTGCCAGCAGCTTAGTGGGGGCTGGCCAGCCCCAGCATTTT. It codes for CASSLVGAGQPQHF.

To note about this clone: This same CDR3 is encoded by further DNA sequences in the sample. CDR3 sequence: CASSEVGTGRTEAFF. CDR3 sequence (DNA): TGTGCCAGCAGTGAAGTCGGGACAGGGCGAACTGAAGCTTTCTTT. The rearrangement links TRBV2 to TRBJ1-1; 9 nucleotides line up with TRBD1. CDR1 is SNHLY and CDR2 is FYNNEI in the germline V gene. The V segment lost 1 base and the J segment 5 bases; nucleotides outside the gene matches: 5. The CDR3 extends over 15 amino acids.

The rearrangement joins TRBV27 to TRBJ2-2; TRBD2 matches at 9 bases. The CDR3 totals 17 residues. V was clipped by 5 bases and J by 5 bases; unmatched bases: 12. The germline gives CDR1 MNHEY, CDR2 SMNVEV (reference sequence). The CDR3 here is CASSRTRGGAGTGELFF. DNA for the CDR3: TGTGCCAGCAGTAGGACTCGCGGGGGGGCCGGGACCGGGGAGCTGTTTTTT.

The CDR3 DNA follows: TGCGCCAGCAGCCAAGATGGTACTAGCGGGATTGTCAAAAACATTCAGTACTTC. Translating gives CASSQDGTSGIVKNIQYF. This sequence joins TRBV4-1 and TRBJ2-4; 10 bases agree with TRBD2. This CDR3 has 18 residues. Germline V gene sequence: CDR1 MGHRA, CDR2 YSYEKL. V lost 0 bases and J lost 3; bases outside the gene matches: 8.

The rearrangement uses TRBV7-2 and TRBJ1-2, with TRBD1 as a possible D gene (5 bases). Trimming cost V 5 bases and J 4 bases, with 8 bases left between them. The CDR3 extends over 12 amino acids. CDR1 is SGHTA, CDR2 FQGNSA, per germline. CDR3 region: CASSLRVYGYTF. The CDR3 DNA sequence: TGTGCCAGCAGCCTCAGGGTCTATGGCTACACCTTC.

The V call is TRBV28, the J call TRBJ2-7; 7 bases agree with TRBD1. Germline V gene sequence: CDR1 MDHEN, CDR2 SYDVKM. The CDR3 covers 12 residues. Trimming removed 10 bases from V and 4 bases from J; junction bases left unmatched: 7. DNA for the CDR3: TGTGCCATAGAAGGCAGGGGGTACGAGCAGTACTTC. Its protein product is CAIEGRGYEQYF. Combining the CDR3 with reference TRBV28 and TRBJ2-7 gives the whole variable domain DVKVTQSSRYLVKRTGEKVFLECVQDMDHENMFWYRQDPGLGLRLIYFSYDVKMKEKGDIPEGYSVSREKKERFSLILESASTNQTSMYLCAIEGRGYEQYFGPGTRLTVT.

V usage is TRBV9 and J usage is TRBJ2-7; TRBD2 is a possible D gene (7 bases). Germline CDR1 SGDLS, CDR2 YYNGEE. This CDR3 has 16 amino acids. The V end lost 0 bases, the J end lost 3 bases, and 16 bases lay between the germline ends. CDR3 region: CASSVAAGALGYEQYF. The CDR3 DNA follows: TGTGCCAGCAGCGTAGCCGCGGGGGCGCTAGGCTACGAGCAGTACTTC. Drawing the rest from reference TRBV9 and TRBJ2-7, the complete variable domain is DSGVTQTPKHLITATGQRVTLRCSPRSGDLSVYWYQQSLDQGLQFLIQYYNGEERAKGNILERFSAQQFPDLHSELNLSSLELGDSALYFCASSVAAGALGYEQYFGPGTRLTVT.

This chain connects TRBV7-9 to TRBJ2-7; tentative D call: TRBD2 (6 bases). The germline CDR1 and CDR2 sequences are SEHNR and FQNEAQ (reference sequence). Trimming cost V 1 base and J 6 bases, with 16 bases left between them. The CDR3 is 15 amino acids. The CDR3 bases are TGTGCCAGCAGCTTAGGTGCGGGACCGGGGTCCGAGCAGTACTTC. This sequence encodes CASSLGAGPGSEQYF.

This clone was counted a single time. The chain couples TRBV9 to TRBJ1-1, with D uncertain. The germline CDR1 and CDR2 sequences are SGDLS and YYNGEE. The CDR3 spans 15 residues. The germline V and J ends were trimmed by 0 bases and 0 bases, with 9 bases remaining between them. The CDR3 loop is CASSVGPGLNTEAFF. The CDR3 region has the DNA TGTGCCAGCAGCGTAGGTCCGGGTCTGAACACTGAAGCTTTCTTT. Combining the CDR3 with reference TRBV9 and TRBJ1-1 gives the whole variable domain DSGVTQTPKHLITATGQRVTLRCSPRSGDLSVYWYQQSLDQGLQFLIQYYNGEERAKGNILERFSAQQFPDLHSELNLSSLELGDSALYFCASSVGPGLNTEAFFGQGTRLTVV.

The rearrangement links TRBV28 to TRBJ1-5; D is unclear. Trimming left V 6 bases short and J 2 bases short, with 17 bases between. This CDR3 comprises 16 residues. CDR1 is MDHEN, CDR2 SYDVKM, per germline. The CDR3 sequence: CASSPRGVWGNQPQHF. In DNA form, the CDR3 reads TGTGCCAGCAGCCCCCGTGGGGTGTGGGGCAATCAGCCCCAGCATTTT. The whole variable domain, filled in from reference TRBV28 and TRBJ1-5, reads DVKVTQSSRYLVKRTGEKVFLECVQDMDHENMFWYRQDPGLGLRLIYFSYDVKMKEKGDIPEGYSVSREKKERFSLILESASTNQTSMYLCASSPRGVWGNQPQHFGDGTRLSIL.

The rearrangement links TRBV4-3 to TRBJ2-1; D might be TRBD1 (6 bases). The V gene lost 2 bases and the J gene lost 8 bases, with 16 bases spanning the gap. The length of the CDR3 is 15 residues. The germline V gene encodes CDR1 LGHNA and CDR2 YSLEER. CDR3 in DNA: TGCGCCAGCAGCCAACTCCGAGAACAGGGCCATGAGCAGTTCTTC. Translating it yields CASSQLREQGHEQFF.

The chain recombines TRBV2 with TRBJ1-1; 8 bases are a match to TRBD1. The CDR3 totals 13 residues. The germline gives CDR1 SNHLY, CDR2 FYNNEI. V shed 10 bases, J shed 4 bases, and the junction held 8 bases outside the gene matches. CDR3 nucleotides: TGTGCCACGCGACAGGGGATTCTCACTGAAGCTTTCTTT. Translated, it gives CATRQGILTEAFF.

V gene TRBV6-5 combines with J gene TRBJ2-7; TRBD1 matches at 8 bases. The germline V gene encodes CDR1 MNHEY and CDR2 SVGAGI. The CDR3 is 13 residues long. V trimming: 6 bases; J trimming: 5 bases; junction bases outside the gene matches: 6. The DNA for the CDR3 is TGTGCCAGCAGCGGACAGGGTTCCGACGAGCAGTACTTC. It translates to CASSGQGSDEQYF.